Only a few counts were recorded for the clone carrying this TCR beta chain. Its target is unknown. Sequenced by immunoSEQ multiplex PCR; TCRdb stores in-frame clones only, minus some. Of around 92,000 clones listed, 90% to 95% are singletons. The data originate from a study of OX40 agonist ivuxolimab in advanced cancers. Study background: Prior anti-PD-1, anti-PD-L1 or anti-CTLA-4 therapy was allowed; roughly 40% had some. Study-wide findings and caveats: Expanded clones tended on average to be more numerous among CD8+ T cells than CD4+. CD4+ and CD8+ T cells in blood underwent clonal expansion by week 6 at 0.1 to 3.0 mg/kg.

CDR3 length: 15 residues. V was trimmed by 2 bases and J by 0 bases, leaving 8 bases between them. Germline lookup yields CDR1 MNHNS and CDR2 SASEGT. V gene TRBV6-1 combines with J gene TRBJ1-3; D is uncertain. This sequence originates from an adult with an advanced solid tumor such as melanoma, head and neck, liver or kidney cancer. The sequencing here drew on CD4+ or CD8+ T cells sorted from blood, taken in a trial of the OX40 agonist ivuxolimab. The CDR3 protein is CASSEIDFSGNTIYF. CDR3 DNA: TGTGCCAGCAGTGAAATCGATTTCTCTGGAAACACCATATATTTT.